This TCR beta chain was obtained from a study of T cell responses to AZD1222 COVID-19 vaccine. Study at large: Investigators merged groups given second doses at roughly 4 or roughly 12 weeks. General study points: Spike as a whole was targeted by vaccine-associated CD4 TCRs, dominant at 160-218 and 743-854.

Clones were read by immunoSEQ multiplex PCR, and TCRdb kept only the in-frame ones, dropping some. There are about 160,000 clones in the sample; roughly nine tenths occur only once, and 6.5% to 8.5% lies in the top ten. Germline loops: CDR1 LGHDT, CDR2 YNNKEL (reference sequence). V was pared by 5 bases and J by 5 bases, with 22 bases between. The CDR3 runs to 17 residues. As for this clone: The antigen is undetermined.

The sample in question was peripheral blood, obtained on day 0 of AZD1222 vaccination. This sequence originates from an adult in good health. The rearrangement joins TRBV3-1 (or the pseudogene TRBV3-2) to TRBJ1-5, with a possible D match to TRBD1 (6 bases). The CDR3 is CASSDHIGGPGDQPQHF. In DNA form, the CDR3 reads TGTGCCAGCAGCGATCACATTGGGGGGCCCGGGGATCAGCCCCAGCATTTT.